Following are 16 T cell receptor beta chains from one sample sequenced in a study of control samples from healthy donors and cancer patients. TCRdb's copy holds only in-frame clones and misses some; the assay was immunoSEQ multiplex PCR. This sample yields a few hundred thousand clones, of which over 75% are seen a single time; roughly 6.4% belongs to the top ten. Sequenced material: PBMCs. All receptors derive from a man between 40 and 49 years old with head and neck cancer.

This chain uses TRBV5-1 with TRBJ1-6, with TRBD1 matching 9 bases. Germline V lookup: CDR1 SGHRS, CDR2 YFSETQ. V shed 4 bases, J shed 0 bases, and the junction held 11 bases outside the gene matches. The CDR3 has 19 residues. For the CDR3, the DNA is TGCGCCAGCAGCACGGGACAGGGATACTTGAACTCCTATAATTCACCCCTCCACTTT. This encodes CASSTGQGYLNSYNSPLHF.

The V gene is TRBV7-2, the J gene TRBJ2-2; the D call may be TRBD1 or TRBD2 (8 bases each). The CDR3 totals 15 residues. V shed 8 bases and J shed 5 bases, with 18 bases lying between them. CDR1 is SGHTA and CDR2 is FQGNSA in the germline V gene. Here the CDR3 DNA reads TGTGCCAGCGCAGGGGGCGGGAGGCCGACCGGGGAGCTGTTTTTT. Translated, it gives CASAGGGRPTGELFF.

The rearrangement uses TRBV21-1 and TRBJ2-1; the D segment call TRBD1 is taken from the table without a DNA check. TRBV21-1 has pseudogene status. The CDR3 loop spans 17 amino acids. The CDR3 spells CASSKSSTGPSYNEQFF. In nucleotides, the CDR3 is TGTGCCAGCAGCAAATCCTCGACAGGCCCTTCCTACAATGAGCAGTTCTTC.

The chain uses TRBV5-8 and TRBJ2-7, with D perhaps given as TRBD1 or TRBD2 (5 bases each). This CDR3 comprises 13 residues. V lost 2 bases and J 3 bases, leaving 9 bases between the germline ends. Germline V gives CDR1 SGHTS, CDR2 YDEGEE. This CDR3 is CASSFGTVYEQYF. The CDR3, as DNA: TGTGCCAGCAGCTTCGGGACGGTCTACGAGCAGTACTTC.

V usage is TRBV18 and J usage is TRBJ2-1, with D perhaps matching TRBD2 (5 bases). Per germline, CDR1 KGHSH and CDR2 LQKENI. V was trimmed by 4 bases and J by 2 bases, leaving 18 bases between them. The CDR3 is made up of 17 amino acids. CDR3 nucleotides: TGTGCCAGCTCACTTAGTACCGGAGCGGAGGCCTACAATGAGCAGTTCTTC. Translating it yields CASSLSTGAEAYNEQFF.

V usage is TRBV10-3 and J usage is TRBJ2-4, with D perhaps TRBD1 or TRBD2 (5 bases each). CDR3 length: 16 amino acids. CDR1 is ENHRY and CDR2 is SYGVKD in the germline V gene. Trimming left V 4 bases short and J 0 bases short, with 13 bases between. Here the CDR3 reads CAISAGPSLAKNIQYF. The CDR3 DNA follows: TGTGCCATCAGTGCGGGACCCAGTTTAGCCAAAAACATTCAGTACTTC.

DNA for the CDR3: TGTGCCAGCAGTTACGGAAAGGAGACCCAGTACTTC. Translating gives CASSYGKETQYF. The J gene is TRBJ2-5, the V gene TRBV6-2 or TRBV6-3; D call uncertain. The V and J ends lost 2 bases and 5 bases respectively, with 6 bases between them. CDR3 size: 12 residues. In germline, CDR1 is MNHEY, CDR2 SVGEGT.

In DNA, the CDR3 is TGTGCCAGCACGCCCACCGGGGAGCTGTTTTTT. It yields the protein CASTPTGELFF. This chain links TRBV12-3 or TRBV12-4 with TRBJ2-2; no definite D call. The CDR3 is 11 amino acids. V dropped 7 bases and J dropped 4 bases, with 4 bases sitting between them.

Notes on this clone: Other nucleotide sequences in the sample specify the same CDR3. DNA for the CDR3: TGTGCCAGCAGCCAAGGGCGGAACACTGAAGCTTTCTTT. Translation gives CASSQGRNTEAFF. The chain recombines TRBV14 with TRBJ1-1; no clear D gene. The CDR3 has 13 residues. Germline V lookup: CDR1 SGHDN, CDR2 FVKESK. V lost 1 base and J lost 1, with 4 bases in between.

The chain uses TRBV12-5 and TRBJ1-2; a possible D gene is TRBD1 (5 bases). Between the trimmed V and J ends, which lost 0 bases and 4 bases, there was a span of 12 bases. This CDR3 is 15 amino acids long. From germline, CDR1 is LGHNT and CDR2 FRNRAP. CDR3 in amino acids: CASGLVGDSIYGYTF. The CDR3 region has the DNA TGTGCTAGTGGTTTGGTCGGTGACAGCATCTATGGCTACACCTTC.

The CDR3 region has the DNA TGTGCCAGTAGCCCCGAAACAGGACAGCCCTATGGCTACACCTTC. It translates to CASSPETGQPYGYTF. This sequence joins TRBV19 and TRBJ1-2; perhaps TRBD1 as D (6 bases). Germline V lookup: CDR1 LNHDA, CDR2 SQIVND (reference sequence). The CDR3 extends over 15 amino acids. Trimming removed 6 bases from V and 4 bases from J, with 18 bases in between.

The gene calls are TRBV7-9 and TRBJ2-7; TRBD1 matches at 8 bases. Germline V lookup: CDR1 SEHNR, CDR2 FQNEAQ (reference sequence). V shed 5 bases and J 2 bases; nucleotides not matched to a gene: 5. This CDR3 spans 14 amino acids. The DNA of the CDR3 is TGTGCCAGCAGCAAGGACAGGGAGGCCTACGAGCAGTACTTC. Translation: CASSKDREAYEQYF.

The gene calls are TRBV10-1 and TRBJ1-1, with D tentatively TRBD1 (5 bases). The germline V gene encodes CDR1 WNHNN and CDR2 SYGVQD (reference sequence). The CDR3 totals 12 residues. Trimming pared 2 bases from V and 4 bases from J, leaving 5 bases between. CDR3 coding DNA: TGCGCCAGCAGTGAGAGGGGCACTGAAGCTTTCTTT. Translating gives CASSERGTEAFF.

V gene TRBV12-3 or TRBV12-4 combines with J gene TRBJ2-2; tentative D call: TRBD2 (5 bases). The CDR3 has 13 residues. V lost 4 bases to trimming and J lost 5 bases, with 8 bases between them. In DNA, the CDR3 is TGTGCCAGCAGTTATGAGGGAACCGGGGAGCTGTTTTTT. It translates to CASSYEGTGELFF.

The chain links TRBV28 to TRBJ1-6; TRBD1 might be the D (6 bases). Deletions cut 7 bases from V and 0 bases from J, with 16 bases between. The germline gives CDR1 MDHEN, CDR2 SYDVKM. This CDR3 is 17 amino acids long. CDR3 residues: CASTRDTLSSYNSPLHF. CDR3 bases: TGTGCCAGCACCCGGGACACCCTGAGCTCCTATAATTCACCCCTCCACTTT.

This clone has a handful of counts. This chain joins TRBV6-5 and TRBJ2-2; the D gene is possibly TRBD1 (5 bases). This CDR3 has 13 amino acids. Germline V CDR1 and CDR2: MNHEY, SVGAGI. V shed 6 bases and J shed 4 bases, with 9 bases lying between them. CDR3 nucleotides: TGTGCCAGCAGAGTCGACAGCACCGGGGAGCTGTTTTTT. It is translated as CASRVDSTGELFF.